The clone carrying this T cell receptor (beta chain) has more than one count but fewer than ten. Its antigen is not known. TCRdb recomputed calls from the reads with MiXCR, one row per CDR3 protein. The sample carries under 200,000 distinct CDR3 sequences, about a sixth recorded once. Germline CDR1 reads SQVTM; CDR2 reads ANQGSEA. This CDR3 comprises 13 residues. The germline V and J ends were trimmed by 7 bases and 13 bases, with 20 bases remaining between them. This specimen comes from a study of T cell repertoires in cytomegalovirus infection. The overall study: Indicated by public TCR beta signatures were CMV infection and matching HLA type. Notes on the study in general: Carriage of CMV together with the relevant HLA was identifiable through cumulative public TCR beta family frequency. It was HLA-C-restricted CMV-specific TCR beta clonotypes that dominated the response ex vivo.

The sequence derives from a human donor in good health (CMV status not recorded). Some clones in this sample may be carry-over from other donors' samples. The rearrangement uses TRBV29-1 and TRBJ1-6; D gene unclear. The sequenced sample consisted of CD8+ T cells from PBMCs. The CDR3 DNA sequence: TGCAGCGACACGGGAATGGCATTAACGCCCCTCCACTTT. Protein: CSDTGMALTPLHF.